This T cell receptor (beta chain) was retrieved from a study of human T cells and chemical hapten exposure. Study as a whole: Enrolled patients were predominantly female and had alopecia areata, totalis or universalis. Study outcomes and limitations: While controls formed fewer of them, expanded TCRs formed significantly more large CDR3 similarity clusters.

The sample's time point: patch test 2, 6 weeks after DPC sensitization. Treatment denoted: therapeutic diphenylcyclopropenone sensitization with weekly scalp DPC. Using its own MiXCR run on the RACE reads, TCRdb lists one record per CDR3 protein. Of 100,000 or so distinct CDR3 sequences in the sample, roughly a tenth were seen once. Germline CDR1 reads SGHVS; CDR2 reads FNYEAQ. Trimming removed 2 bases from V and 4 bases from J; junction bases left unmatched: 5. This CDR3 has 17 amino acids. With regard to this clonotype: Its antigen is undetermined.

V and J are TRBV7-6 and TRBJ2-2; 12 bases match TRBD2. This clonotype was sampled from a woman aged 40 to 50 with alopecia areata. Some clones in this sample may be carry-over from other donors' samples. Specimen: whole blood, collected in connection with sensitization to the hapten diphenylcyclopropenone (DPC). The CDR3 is CASSLLAGGPVTGELFF. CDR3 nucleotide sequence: TGTGCCAGCAGCTTACTAGCGGGAGGGCCAGTCACCGGGGAGCTGTTTTTT.